These T cell receptor beta chains were read from a single sample in a study of blood T cell repertoires in COVID-19. Repertoires were generated with immunoSEQ multiplex PCR, while TCRdb's copy carries only in-frame clones and drops some. The data show over 300,000 clones, roughly nine tenths seen once. What was sequenced was peripheral blood. The receptor set was obtained from a man aged 35-49 years with acute or convalescent COVID-19. CDR3s include the opening cysteine and the closing phenylalanine or tryptophan. A D gene is named only where the DNA matches it firmly. Size is omitted from some rows. Given values are once, few, many or a class for expanded clones.

V	D	J	size	length	CDR3	DNA
TRBV10-2	-	TRBJ2-7	-	13	CASSPDRFYEQYF	TGCGCCAGCAGTCCCGACAGATTCTACGAGCAGTACTTC
TRBV28	TRBD1	TRBJ1-1	-	13	CASRNRGGTEAFF	TGTGCCAGCAGAAACAGGGGGGGCACTGAAGCTTTCTTT
TRBV6-4	-	TRBJ1-1	many	14	CASTRTPGTGEAFF	TGTGCCAGCACCCGCACCCCAGGAACAGGAGAAGCTTTCTTT
TRBV5-6	-	TRBJ1-1	-	13	CASRWGPNTEAFF	TGTGCCAGCAGATGGGGCCCGAACACTGAAGCTTTCTTT
TRBV4-2	-	TRBJ1-1	-	14	CASSQSRDTTEAFF	TGTGCCAGCAGCCAGTCCCGGGACACCACTGAAGCTTTCTTT
TRBV29-1	TRBD1	TRBJ2-1	once	15	CSVEDSSQGANEQFF	TGCAGCGTTGAAGATTCTTCGCAGGGGGCAAATGAGCAGTTCTTC
TRBV18	-	TRBJ2-2	-	14	CASSPPGAPGELFF	TGTGCCAGCTCACCACCGGGGGCCCCCGGGGAGCTGTTTTTT
TRBV6-1	TRBD1	TRBJ2-2	-	16	CASSELGTGLVGELFF	TGTGCCAGCAGTGAATTAGGGACAGGGCTGGTCGGGGAGCTGTTTTTT
TRBV9	TRBD2	TRBJ2-3	-	16	CASSNPGTSDTDTQYF	TGTGCCAGCAGCAACCCCGGGACTAGCGACACAGATACGCAGTATTTT
TRBV20-1	-	TRBJ1-2	-	9	CSAEYGYTF	TGCAGTGCTGAGTATGGCTACACCTTC
TRBV7-2	-	TRBJ1-2	-	16	CASSPRVQGSNYGYTF	TGTGCCAGCAGCCCAAGGGTCCAGGGCTCCAACTATGGCTACACCTTC
TRBV28	-	TRBJ2-4	-	13	CASSFGGTVIQYF	TGTGCCAGCAGTTTCGGTGGAACAGTCATTCAGTACTTC
TRBV29-1	TRBD2	TRBJ2-2	-	14	CSTLAGQNTGELFF	TGCAGCACGTTAGCGGGGCAGAACACCGGGGAGCTGTTTTTT
TRBV7-3	-	TRBJ1-6	-	13	CASSLDSLSPLHF	TGTGCCAGCAGCTTAGATAGCCTTTCACCCCTCCACTTT
TRBV7-2	-	TRBJ1-1	-	15	CASSLSSTDLSQAFF	TGTGCCAGCAGCTTAAGTTCGACAGATCTATCTCAAGCTTTCTTT
TRBV14	TRBD2	TRBJ2-2	-	17	CASSRRLAAKKVGELFF	TGTGCCAGCAGCCGACGACTAGCGGCCAAGAAGGTCGGGGAGCTGTTTTTT
TRBV7-2	TRBD2	TRBJ2-1	-	17	CASSLNGVQRGNNEQFF	TGTGCCAGCAGCTTAAATGGGGTCCAGCGGGGGAACAATGAGCAGTTCTTC
TRBV5-4	-	TRBJ1-6	-	16	CASSSGLARKNSPLHF	TGTGCCAGCAGCTCCGGACTCGCTCGGAAAAATTCACCCCTCCACTTT
TRBV9	-	TRBJ2-3	-	12	CASSLTGDTQYF	TGTGCCAGCAGCCTCACAGGAGATACGCAGTATTTT
TRBV7-9	-	TRBJ2-1	few	14	CASSLSTGDNEQFF	TGTGCCAGCAGCTTAAGCACCGGGGACAATGAGCAGTTCTTC
TRBV4-1	-	TRBJ2-1	-	16	CASSQSTVVARNEQFF	TGCGCCAGCAGCCAGAGCACAGTTGTCGCTCGCAATGAGCAGTTCTTC
TRBV12-3/TRBV12-4	-	TRBJ2-5	-	12	CASSLGGKTQYF	TGTGCCAGCAGTTTAGGAGGGAAGACCCAGTACTTC
TRBV28	-	TRBJ1-1	-	12	CASSLPGLEAFF	TGTGCCAGCAGCCTACCGGGTCTTGAAGCTTTCTTT
TRBV4-2	TRBD2	TRBJ2-1	-	17	CASSQDQGTSTYNEQFF	TGTGCCAGCAGCCAAGATCAAGGGACTAGCACCTACAATGAGCAGTTCTTC
TRBV11-2	-	TRBJ1-2	-	14	CASSLATGRDGYTF	TGTGCCAGCAGCTTAGCTACAGGGAGGGACGGCTACACCTTC
TRBV29-1	TRBD1	TRBJ1-2	-	15	CSVRDSGGSFYGYTF	TGCAGCGTCCGGGACAGCGGGGGAAGTTTCTATGGCTACACCTTC
TRBV20-1	-	TRBJ1-2	-	11	CSALTDYGYTF	TGCAGTGCGCTAACGGACTATGGCTACACCTTC
TRBV30	TRBD1	TRBJ1-4	-	15	CAWSASQGASEKLFF	TGTGCCTGGAGTGCCTCACAGGGGGCGAGTGAAAAACTGTTTTTT
TRBV5-4	-	TRBJ2-7	-	15	CASSLAGDSSYEQYF	TGTGCCAGCAGCTTGGCGGGGGACAGCTCCTACGAGCAGTACTTC
TRBV3-1/TRBV3-2	TRBD1	TRBJ2-1	once	16	CASSQQDRSSYNEQFF	TGTGCCAGCAGCCAGCAGGACAGGAGCTCCTACAATGAGCAGTTCTTC
TRBV7-2	-	TRBJ1-1	-	15	CASSPLTGYATEAFF	TGTGCCAGCAGCCCACTAACAGGGTACGCAACTGAAGCTTTCTTT
TRBV6-4	-	TRBJ2-2	-	15	CASSDGPGRSGELFF	TGTGCCAGCAGTGACGGGCCTGGGAGATCCGGGGAGCTGTTTTTT
TRBV19	-	TRBJ1-1	-	15	CASSQAGYLGTEAFF	TGTGCCAGTAGTCAGGCAGGGTATTTGGGCACTGAAGCTTTCTTT
TRBV6-6	-	TRBJ1-1	-	15	CASSRRTGSGTEAFF	TGTGCCAGCAGTCGCCGGACGGGGAGTGGCACTGAAGCTTTCTTT
TRBV7-2	TRBD1	TRBJ1-4	once	15	CASSLSGQGREKLFF	TGTGCCAGCAGCCTATCGGGACAGGGGAGGGAAAAACTGTTTTTT
TRBV7-9	-	TRBJ2-3	-	17	CASSSRETEEGYDTQYF	TGTGCCAGCAGCTCACGGGAGACAGAGGAGGGTTATGATACGCAGTATTTT
TRBV30	TRBD2	TRBJ2-1	-	16	CAWATWTSGRNWEQFF	TGTGCCTGGGCAACTTGGACTAGCGGGAGAAATTGGGAGCAGTTCTTC
TRBV19	TRBD2	TRBJ2-3	-	15	CASSLQRGRADTQYF	TGTGCCAGTAGTCTCCAGCGGGGCCGGGCGGATACGCAGTATTTT
TRBV24-1	-	TRBJ1-5	once	13	CATSANEGQPQHF	TGTGCCACCAGTGCCAATGAGGGACAGCCCCAGCATTTT
TRBV27	-	TRBJ1-2	once	13	CASSWDRDRGYTF	TGTGCCAGCTCTTGGGACCGCGACAGGGGCTACACCTTC
TRBV7-8	-	TRBJ1-1	once	18	CASSLYGQSRTLNTEAFF	TGTGCCAGCAGCTTATATGGGCAGTCGCGAACCTTGAACACTGAAGCTTTCTTT
TRBV11-2	-	TRBJ2-3	-	16	CASSLGTSTSTDTQYF	TGTGCCAGCAGCTTAGGGACATCTACTAGCACAGATACGCAGTATTTT
TRBV5-1	-	TRBJ1-2	-	14	CASSLEGANYGYTF	TGCGCCAGCAGCTTGGAGGGGGCTAACTATGGCTACACCTTC
TRBV2	-	TRBJ1-5	-	13	CASSESQVGPQHF	TGTGCCAGCAGTGAATCACAGGTCGGGCCCCAGCATTTT
TRBV7-9	-	TRBJ2-5	-	12	CASSRGGETQYF	TGTGCCAGCAGCCGCGGGGGCGAGACCCAGTACTTC
TRBV15	-	TRBJ2-7	-	13	CATSEGRGYEQYF	TGTGCCACCAGCGAGGGCAGGGGTTACGAGCAGTACTTC
TRBV25-1	TRBD1	TRBJ2-7	-	16	CASSVLLGQGVYEQYF	TGTGCCAGCAGTGTACTCTTGGGGCAGGGGGTGTACGAGCAGTACTTC
TRBV29-1	-	TRBJ1-5	-	13	CSVGDIAGQPQHF	TGCAGCGTTGGGGATATAGCGGGTCAGCCCCAGCATTTT
TRBV11-1	-	TRBJ2-3	-	13	CASSSEGADTQYF	TGTGCCAGCAGCTCCGAAGGAGCAGATACGCAGTATTTT
TRBV13	-	TRBJ2-7	-	13	CASSLSLTGEQYF	TGTGCCAGCAGCTTATCATTGACGGGCGAGCAGTACTTC
TRBV2	-	TRBJ2-7	-	12	CASSPLSLEQYF	TGTGCCAGCAGCCCTCTGAGTCTCGAGCAGTACTTC
TRBV5-1	TRBD1	TRBJ1-2	-	19	CASSLDAIPATGDTGGYTF	TGCGCCAGCAGCTTGGATGCGATTCCAGCGACAGGGGATACCGGCGGCTACACCTTC